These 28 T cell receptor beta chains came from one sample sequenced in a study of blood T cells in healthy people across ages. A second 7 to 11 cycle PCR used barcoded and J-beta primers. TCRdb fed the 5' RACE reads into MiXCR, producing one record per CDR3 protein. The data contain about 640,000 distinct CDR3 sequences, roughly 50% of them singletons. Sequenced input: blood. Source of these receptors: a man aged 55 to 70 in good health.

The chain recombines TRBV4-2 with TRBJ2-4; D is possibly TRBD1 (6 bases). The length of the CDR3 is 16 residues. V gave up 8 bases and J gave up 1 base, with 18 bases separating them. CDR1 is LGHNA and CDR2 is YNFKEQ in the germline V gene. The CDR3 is CASADQRTGAKNIQYF. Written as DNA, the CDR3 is TGTGCCAGCGCCGACCAAAGAACAGGGGCCAAAAACATTCAGTACTTC.

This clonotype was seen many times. The CDR3 spells CSAGLAGNTDTQYF. In DNA, the CDR3 is TGCAGTGCGGGCCTAGCGGGAAACACAGATACGCAGTATTTT. The gene calls are TRBV20-1 and TRBJ2-3, with 9 bases aligning to TRBD2. CDR1 is DFQATT and CDR2 is SNEGSKA in the germline V gene (reference sequence). With V trimmed by 6 bases and J by 2 bases, 6 bases remained unmatched. This CDR3 has 14 amino acids.

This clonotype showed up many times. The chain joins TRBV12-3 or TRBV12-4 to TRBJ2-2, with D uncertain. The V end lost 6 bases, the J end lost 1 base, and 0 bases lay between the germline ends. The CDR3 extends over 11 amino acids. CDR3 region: CASRNTGELFF. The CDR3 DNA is TGTGCCAGCAGGAACACCGGGGAGCTGTTTTTT.

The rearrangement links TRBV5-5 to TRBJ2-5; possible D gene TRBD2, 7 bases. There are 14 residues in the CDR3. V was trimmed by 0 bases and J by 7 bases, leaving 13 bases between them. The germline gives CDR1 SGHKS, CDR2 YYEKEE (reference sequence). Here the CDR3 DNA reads TGTGCCAGCAGCTTGGATCAGGGGAGGGGGACCCAGTACTTC. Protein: CASSLDQGRGTQYF. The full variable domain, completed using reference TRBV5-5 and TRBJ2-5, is DAGVTQSPTHLIKTRGQQVTLRCSPISGHKSVSWYQQVLGQGPQFIFQYYEKEERGRGNFPDRFSARQFPNYSSELNVNALLLGDSALYLCASSLDQGRGTQYFGPGTRLLVL.

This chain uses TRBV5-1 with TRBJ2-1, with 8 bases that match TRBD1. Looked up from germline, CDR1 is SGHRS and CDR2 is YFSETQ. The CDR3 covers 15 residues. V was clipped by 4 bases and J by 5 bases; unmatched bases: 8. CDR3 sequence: CASSLGGQENNEQFF. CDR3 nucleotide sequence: TGCGCCAGCAGCCTGGGGGGACAGGAGAACAATGAGCAGTTCTTC.

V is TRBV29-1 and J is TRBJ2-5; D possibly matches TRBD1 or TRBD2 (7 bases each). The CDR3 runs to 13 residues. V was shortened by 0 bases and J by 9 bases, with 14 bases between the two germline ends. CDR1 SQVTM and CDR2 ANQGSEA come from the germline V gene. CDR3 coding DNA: TGCAGCGTTGAAGATTGGCAGGGGGGGGCCCAGTACTTC. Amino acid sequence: CSVEDWQGGAQYF.

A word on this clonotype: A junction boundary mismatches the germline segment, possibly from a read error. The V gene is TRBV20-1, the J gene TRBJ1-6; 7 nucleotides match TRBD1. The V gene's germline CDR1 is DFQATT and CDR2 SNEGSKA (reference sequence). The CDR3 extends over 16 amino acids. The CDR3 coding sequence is TGCAGTGCTCGAGACCCCAGGGGGACCTATAATTCACCCCTCCACTTT. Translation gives CSARDPRGTYNSPLHF.

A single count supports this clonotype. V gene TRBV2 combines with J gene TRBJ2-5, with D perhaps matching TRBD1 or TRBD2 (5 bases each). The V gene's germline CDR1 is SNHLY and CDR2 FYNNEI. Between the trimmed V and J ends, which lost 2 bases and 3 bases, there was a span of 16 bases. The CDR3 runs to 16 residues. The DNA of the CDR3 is TGTGCCAGCAGTGAAAGGGGACCTGGGACCAAAGAGACCCAGTACTTC. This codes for CASSERGPGTKETQYF.

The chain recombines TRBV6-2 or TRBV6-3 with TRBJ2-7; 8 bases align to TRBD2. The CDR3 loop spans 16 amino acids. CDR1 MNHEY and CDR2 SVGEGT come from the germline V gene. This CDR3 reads CVSRPWERGGRYEQYF. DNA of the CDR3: TGTGTCAGTAGGCCGTGGGAACGGGGGGGCAGGTACGAGCAGTACTTC.

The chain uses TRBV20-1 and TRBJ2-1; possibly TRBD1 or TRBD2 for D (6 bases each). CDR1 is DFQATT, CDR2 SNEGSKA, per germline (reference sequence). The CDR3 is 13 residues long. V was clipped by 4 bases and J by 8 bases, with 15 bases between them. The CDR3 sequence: CSAMGGGDYEQFF. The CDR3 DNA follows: TGCAGTGCTATGGGGGGCGGCGATTATGAGCAGTTCTTC.

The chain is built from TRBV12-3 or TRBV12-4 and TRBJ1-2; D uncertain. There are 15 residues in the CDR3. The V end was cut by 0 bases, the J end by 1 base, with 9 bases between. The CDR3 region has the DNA TGTGCCAGCAGTTTAGCTAGGGCACTTAACTATGGCTACACCTTC. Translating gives CASSLARALNYGYTF.

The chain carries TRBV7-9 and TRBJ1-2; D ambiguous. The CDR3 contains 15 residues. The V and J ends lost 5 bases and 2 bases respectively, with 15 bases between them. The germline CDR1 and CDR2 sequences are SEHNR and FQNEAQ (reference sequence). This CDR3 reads CASSPHSSRNYGYTF. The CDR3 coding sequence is TGTGCCAGCAGCCCCCACTCCTCCCGGAACTATGGCTACACCTTC.

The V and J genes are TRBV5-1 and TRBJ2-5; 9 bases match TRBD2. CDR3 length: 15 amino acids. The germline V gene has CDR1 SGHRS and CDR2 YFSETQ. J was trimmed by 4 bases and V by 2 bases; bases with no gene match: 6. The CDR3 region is CASSFGTSTPETQYF. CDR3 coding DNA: TGCGCCAGCAGCTTTGGGACTAGCACCCCAGAGACCCAGTACTTC.

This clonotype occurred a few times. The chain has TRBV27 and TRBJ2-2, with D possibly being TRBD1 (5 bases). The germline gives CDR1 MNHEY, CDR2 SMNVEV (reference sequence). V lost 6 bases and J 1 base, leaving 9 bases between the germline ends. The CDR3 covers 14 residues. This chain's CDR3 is CASRPGQNTGELFF. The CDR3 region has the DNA TGTGCCAGCAGGCCCGGACAGAACACCGGGGAGCTGTTTTTT.

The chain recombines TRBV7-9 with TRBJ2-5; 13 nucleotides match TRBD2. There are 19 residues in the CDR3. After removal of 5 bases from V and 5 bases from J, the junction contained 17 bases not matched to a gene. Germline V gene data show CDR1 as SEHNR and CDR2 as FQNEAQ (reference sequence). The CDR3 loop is CASSHRGTSGVNGVETQYF. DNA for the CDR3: TGTGCCAGCAGCCACCGTGGGACTAGCGGGGTCAACGGGGTTGAGACCCAGTACTTC.

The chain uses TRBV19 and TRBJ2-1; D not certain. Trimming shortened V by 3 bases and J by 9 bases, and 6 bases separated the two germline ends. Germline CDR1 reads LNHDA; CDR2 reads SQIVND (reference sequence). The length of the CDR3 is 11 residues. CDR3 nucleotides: TGTGCCAGTAGTATCCACAGTGAGCAGTTCTTC. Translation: CASSIHSEQFF. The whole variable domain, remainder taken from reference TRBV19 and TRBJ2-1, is DGGITQSPKYLFRKEGQNVTLSCEQNLNHDAMYWYRQDPGQGLRLIYYSQIVNDFQKGDIAEGYSVSREKKESFPLTVTSAQKNPTAFYLCASSIHSEQFFGPGTRLTVL.

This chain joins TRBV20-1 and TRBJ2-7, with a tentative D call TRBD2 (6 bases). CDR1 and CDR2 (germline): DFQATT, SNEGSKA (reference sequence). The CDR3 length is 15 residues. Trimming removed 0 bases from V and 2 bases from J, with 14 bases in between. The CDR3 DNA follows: TGCAGTGCTAGAGATTCGCGGGGCGTCGCCTACGAGCAGTACTTC. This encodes CSARDSRGVAYEQYF.

This CDR3 reads CSVEGRQRVGYTF. CDR3 in DNA: TGCAGCGTTGAAGGCAGGCAGCGGGTTGGCTACACCTTC. The chain uses TRBV29-1 and TRBJ1-2; D uncertain. V was trimmed by 1 base and J by 7 bases, leaving 13 bases between them. The CDR3 totals 13 residues. Germline V lookup: CDR1 SQVTM, CDR2 ANQGSEA.

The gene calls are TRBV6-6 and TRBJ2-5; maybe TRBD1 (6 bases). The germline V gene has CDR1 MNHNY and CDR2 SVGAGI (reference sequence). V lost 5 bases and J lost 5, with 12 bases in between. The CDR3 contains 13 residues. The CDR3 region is CASSDRQGETQYF. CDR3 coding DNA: TGTGCCAGCAGTGATAGGCAGGGGGAGACCCAGTACTTC.

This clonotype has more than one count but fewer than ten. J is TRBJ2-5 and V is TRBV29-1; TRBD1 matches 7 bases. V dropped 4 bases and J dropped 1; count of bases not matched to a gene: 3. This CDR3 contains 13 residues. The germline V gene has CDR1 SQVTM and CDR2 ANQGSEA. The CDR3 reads CSVARQGQETQYF. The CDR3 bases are TGCAGCGTTGCCCGACAGGGCCAAGAGACCCAGTACTTC.

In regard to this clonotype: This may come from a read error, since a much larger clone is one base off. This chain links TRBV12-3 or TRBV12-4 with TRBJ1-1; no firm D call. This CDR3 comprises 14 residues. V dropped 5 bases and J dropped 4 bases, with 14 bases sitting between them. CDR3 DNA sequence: TGTGCCAGCAGTCGAGGGATAGGGATCACTGAAGCTTTCTTT. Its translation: CASSRGIGITEAFF.

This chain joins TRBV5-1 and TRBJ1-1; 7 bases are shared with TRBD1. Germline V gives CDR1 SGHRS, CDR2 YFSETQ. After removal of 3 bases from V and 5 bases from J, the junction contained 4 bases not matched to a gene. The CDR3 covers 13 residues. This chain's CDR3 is CASSYNRGTEAFF. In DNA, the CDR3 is TGCGCCAGCAGCTACAACAGGGGAACTGAAGCTTTCTTT.

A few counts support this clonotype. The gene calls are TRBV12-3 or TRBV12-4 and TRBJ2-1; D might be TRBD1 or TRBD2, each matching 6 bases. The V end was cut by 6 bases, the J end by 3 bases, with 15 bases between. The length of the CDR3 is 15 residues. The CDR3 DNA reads TGTGCCAGCAGCAAAACGGGGGCCGGCTACAATGAGCAGTTCTTC. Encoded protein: CASSKTGAGYNEQFF.

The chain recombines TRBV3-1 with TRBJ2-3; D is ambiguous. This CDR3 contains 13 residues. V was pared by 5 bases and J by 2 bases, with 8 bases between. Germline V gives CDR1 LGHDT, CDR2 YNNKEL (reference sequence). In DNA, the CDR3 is TGTGCCAGCAGCGCTGGGCCCACAGATACGCAGTATTTT. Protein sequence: CASSAGPTDTQYF.

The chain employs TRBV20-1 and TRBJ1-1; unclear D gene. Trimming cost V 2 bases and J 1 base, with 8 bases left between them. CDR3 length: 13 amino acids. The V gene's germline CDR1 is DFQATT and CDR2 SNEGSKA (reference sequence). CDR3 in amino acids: CSARQSPNTEAFF. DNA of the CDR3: TGCAGTGCTAGACAGAGCCCGAACACTGAAGCTTTCTTT.

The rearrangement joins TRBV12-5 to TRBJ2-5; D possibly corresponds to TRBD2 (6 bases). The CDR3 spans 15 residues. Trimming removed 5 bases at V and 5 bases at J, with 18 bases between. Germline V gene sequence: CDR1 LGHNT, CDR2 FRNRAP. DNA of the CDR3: TGTGCTAGTGGTACCTCGCCGGGAGATTGGGAGACCCAGTACTTC. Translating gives CASGTSPGDWETQYF.

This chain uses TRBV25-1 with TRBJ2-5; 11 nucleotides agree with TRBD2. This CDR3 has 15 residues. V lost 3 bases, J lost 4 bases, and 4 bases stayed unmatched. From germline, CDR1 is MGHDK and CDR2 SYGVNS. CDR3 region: CASSDVAGGRETQYF. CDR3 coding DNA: TGTGCCAGCAGTGACGTAGCGGGGGGGCGAGAGACCCAGTACTTC.

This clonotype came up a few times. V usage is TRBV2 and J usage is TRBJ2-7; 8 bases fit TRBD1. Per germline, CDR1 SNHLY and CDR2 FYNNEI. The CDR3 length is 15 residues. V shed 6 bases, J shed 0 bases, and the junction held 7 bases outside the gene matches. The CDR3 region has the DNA TGTGCCAGCAGGGAGGGACAGGACCTCTCCTACGAGCAGTACTTC. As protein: CASREGQDLSYEQYF.